The T cell receptor (beta chain) described here comes from a study of control samples from healthy donors and cancer patients (dated by TCRdb to about 2020). Receptor amplification or capture employed the immunoSEQ multiplex PCR assay. TCRdb stores this immuneACCESS table with in-frame sequences only. Part of the clones is absent; in the studies checked, under half of the shortfall reflects unresolved V genes, and no reason is known for the rest. Here the sample has 140,000 or so clones; just under 95% occur a single time. The ten largest clones take up 11% to 15% of the sample. V gives up 3 bases and J gives up 6 bases, and the segment between their germline ends measures 9 bases. Sequences LNHDA (CDR1) and SQIVND (CDR2) are obtained from the germline V gene (reference sequence). The CDR3 runs 13 amino acids, cysteine and phenylalanine included. Only the CDR3 portion is preserved as DNA: 39 bases, with reading frame beginning at the first base.

As to this clone: It has no known antigen specificity. Base quality data are lacking; no much larger clone is found one base away.

This chain is built from TRBV19 and TRBJ1-5, with no D gene named confidently. Sequencing used PBMCs. The TCR originated in a man aged 55 to 70 with colorectal cancer. The DNA sequence reads TGTGCCAGTAGTATTAATTTGGGTCAGCCCCAGCATTTT. It translates as CASSINLGQPQHF.